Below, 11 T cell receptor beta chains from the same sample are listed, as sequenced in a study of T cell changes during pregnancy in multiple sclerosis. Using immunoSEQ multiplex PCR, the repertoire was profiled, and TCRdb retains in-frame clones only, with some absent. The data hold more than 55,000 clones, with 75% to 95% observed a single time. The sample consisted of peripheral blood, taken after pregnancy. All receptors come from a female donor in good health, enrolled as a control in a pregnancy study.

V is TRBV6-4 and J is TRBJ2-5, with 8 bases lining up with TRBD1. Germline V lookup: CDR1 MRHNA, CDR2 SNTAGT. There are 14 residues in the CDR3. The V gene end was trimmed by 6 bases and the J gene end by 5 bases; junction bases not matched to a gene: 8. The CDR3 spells CASSDRGVRETQYF. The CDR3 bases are TGTGCCAGCAGCGACAGGGGTGTAAGGGAGACCCAGTACTTC.

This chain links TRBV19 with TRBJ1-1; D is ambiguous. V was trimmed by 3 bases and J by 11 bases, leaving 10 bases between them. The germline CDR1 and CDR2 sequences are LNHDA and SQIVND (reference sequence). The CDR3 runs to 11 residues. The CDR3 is CASSMRLGAFF. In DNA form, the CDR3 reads TGTGCCAGTAGTATGCGGCTGGGTGCTTTCTTT.

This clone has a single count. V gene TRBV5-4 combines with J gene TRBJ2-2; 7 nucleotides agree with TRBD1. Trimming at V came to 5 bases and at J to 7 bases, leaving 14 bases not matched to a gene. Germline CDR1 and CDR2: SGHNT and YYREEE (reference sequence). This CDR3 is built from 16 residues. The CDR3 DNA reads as TGTGCCAGCAGTTCGACAGGGATCAGAGGGGTCGGGGAGCTGTTTTTT. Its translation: CASSSTGIRGVGELFF.

This CDR3 is CASSYQGLGNTIYF. CDR3 nucleotide sequence: TGTGCCAGCAGCTACCAGGGGTTGGGAAACACCATATATTTT. The genes are TRBV7-9 and TRBJ1-3, with D perhaps TRBD1 (6 bases). Germline lookup yields CDR1 SEHNR and CDR2 FQNEAQ (reference sequence). The V end was cut by 4 bases, the J end by 4 bases, with 11 bases between. This CDR3 has 14 residues.

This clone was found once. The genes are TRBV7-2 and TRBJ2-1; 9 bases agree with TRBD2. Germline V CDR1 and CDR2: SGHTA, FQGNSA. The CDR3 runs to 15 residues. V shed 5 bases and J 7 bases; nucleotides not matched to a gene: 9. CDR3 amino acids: CASSPLAGARNEQFF. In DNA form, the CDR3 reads TGTGCCAGCAGCCCTTTAGCGGGGGCGCGGAATGAGCAGTTCTTC.

The CDR3 DNA sequence: TGTGCCAGCAGCTCAGTAGACACAGGGGCAGATACGCAGTATTTT. The encoded protein is CASSSVDTGADTQYF. This chain joins TRBV7-8 and TRBJ2-3; 7 bases map to TRBD1. Germline V CDR1 and CDR2: SGHVS, FQNEAQ. The CDR3 is 15 amino acids. Trimming removed 4 bases from V and 4 bases from J; junction bases left unmatched: 8.

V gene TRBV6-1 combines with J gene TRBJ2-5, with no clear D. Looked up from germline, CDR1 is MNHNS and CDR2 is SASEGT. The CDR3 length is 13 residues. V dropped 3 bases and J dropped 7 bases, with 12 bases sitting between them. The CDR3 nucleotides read TGTGCCAGCAGTGACCCTGAGGTTGTGACCCAGTACTTC. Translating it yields CASSDPEVVTQYF.

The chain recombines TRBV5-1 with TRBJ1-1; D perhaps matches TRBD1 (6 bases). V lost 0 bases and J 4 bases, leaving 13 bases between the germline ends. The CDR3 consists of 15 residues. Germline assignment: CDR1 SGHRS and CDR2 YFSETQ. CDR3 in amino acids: CASSLEGGQGTEAFF. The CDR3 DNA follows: TGCGCCAGCAGCTTGGAGGGGGGGCAGGGCACTGAAGCTTTCTTT.

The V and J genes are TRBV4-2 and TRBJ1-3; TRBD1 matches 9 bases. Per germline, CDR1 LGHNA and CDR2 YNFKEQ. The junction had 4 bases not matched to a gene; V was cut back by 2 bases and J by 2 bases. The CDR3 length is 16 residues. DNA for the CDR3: TGTGCCAGCAGCCAAACCGGGACAGGGACTGGAAACACCATATATTTT. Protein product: CASSQTGTGTGNTIYF.

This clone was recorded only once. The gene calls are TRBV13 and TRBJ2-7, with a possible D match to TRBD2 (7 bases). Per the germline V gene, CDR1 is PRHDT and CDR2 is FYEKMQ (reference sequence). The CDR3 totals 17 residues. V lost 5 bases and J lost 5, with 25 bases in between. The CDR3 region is CASSRIKDGGGPHEQYF. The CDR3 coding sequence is TGTGCCAGCAGCCGAATAAAAGATGGGGGGGGCCCCCACGAGCAGTACTTC. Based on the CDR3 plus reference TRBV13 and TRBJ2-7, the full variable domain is AAGVIQSPRHLIKEKRETATLKCYPIPRHDTVYWYQQGPGQDPQFLISFYEKMQSDKGSIPDRFSAQQFSDYHSELNMSSLELGDSALYFCASSRIKDGGGPHEQYFGPGTRLTVT.

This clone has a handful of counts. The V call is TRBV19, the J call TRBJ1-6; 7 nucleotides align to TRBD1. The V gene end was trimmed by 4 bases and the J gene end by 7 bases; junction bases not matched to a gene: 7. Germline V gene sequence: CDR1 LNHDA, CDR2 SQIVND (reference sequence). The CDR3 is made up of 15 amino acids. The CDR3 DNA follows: TGTGCCAGTAGTACGTTAAGGACAGGCAATTCACCCCTCCACTTT. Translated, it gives CASSTLRTGNSPLHF. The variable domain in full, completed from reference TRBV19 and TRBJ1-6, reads DGGITQSPKYLFRKEGQNVTLSCEQNLNHDAMYWYRQDPGQGLRLIYYSQIVNDFQKGDIAEGYSVSREKKESFPLTVTSAQKNPTAFYLCASSTLRTGNSPLHFGNGTRLTVT.